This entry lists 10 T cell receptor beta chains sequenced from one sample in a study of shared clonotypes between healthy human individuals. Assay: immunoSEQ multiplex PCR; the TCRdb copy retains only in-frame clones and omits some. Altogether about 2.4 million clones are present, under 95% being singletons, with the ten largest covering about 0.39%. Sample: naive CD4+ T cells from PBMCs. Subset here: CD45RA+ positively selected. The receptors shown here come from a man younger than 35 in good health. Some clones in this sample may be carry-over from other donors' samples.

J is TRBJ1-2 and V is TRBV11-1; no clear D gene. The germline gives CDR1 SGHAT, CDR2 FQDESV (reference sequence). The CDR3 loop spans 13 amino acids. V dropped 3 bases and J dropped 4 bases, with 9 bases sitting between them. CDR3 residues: CASSFGFGYGYTF. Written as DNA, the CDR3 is TGTGCCAGCAGCTTTGGGTTCGGCTATGGCTACACCTTC.

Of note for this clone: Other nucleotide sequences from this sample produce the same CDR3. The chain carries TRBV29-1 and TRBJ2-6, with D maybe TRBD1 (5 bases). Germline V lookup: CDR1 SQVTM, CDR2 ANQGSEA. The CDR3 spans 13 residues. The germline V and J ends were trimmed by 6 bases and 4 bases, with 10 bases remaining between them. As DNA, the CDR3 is TGCAGCGTCCAGGGCTCCGGGGCCAACGTCCTGACTTTC. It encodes CSVQGSGANVLTF.

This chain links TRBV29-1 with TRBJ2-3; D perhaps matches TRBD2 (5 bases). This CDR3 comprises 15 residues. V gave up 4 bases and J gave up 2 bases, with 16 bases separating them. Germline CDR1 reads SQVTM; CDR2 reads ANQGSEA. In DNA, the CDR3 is TGCAGCGTTGCCCCCGCGGGCGATGTCACAGATACGCAGTATTTT. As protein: CSVAPAGDVTDTQYF.

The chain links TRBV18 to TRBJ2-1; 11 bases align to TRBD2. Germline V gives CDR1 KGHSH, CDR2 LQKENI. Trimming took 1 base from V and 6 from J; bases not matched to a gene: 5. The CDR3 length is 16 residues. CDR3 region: CASSPLSGRVFNEQFF. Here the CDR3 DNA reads TGTGCCAGCTCACCACTTAGCGGGAGGGTGTTCAATGAGCAGTTCTTC.

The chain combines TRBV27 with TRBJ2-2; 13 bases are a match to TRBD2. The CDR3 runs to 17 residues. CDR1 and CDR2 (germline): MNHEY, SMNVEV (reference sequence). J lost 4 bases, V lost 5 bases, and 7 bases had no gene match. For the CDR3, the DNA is TGTGCCAGCAGTAGGACTAGCGGGAGAGCGGCCACCGGGGAGCTGTTTTTT. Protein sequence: CASSRTSGRAATGELFF.

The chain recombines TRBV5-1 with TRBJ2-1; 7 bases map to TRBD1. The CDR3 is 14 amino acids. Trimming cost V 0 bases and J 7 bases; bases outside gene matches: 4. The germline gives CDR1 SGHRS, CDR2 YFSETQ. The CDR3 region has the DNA TGCGCCAGCAGCTTGGCGGGACAGCCTAATGAGCAGTTCTTC. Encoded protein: CASSLAGQPNEQFF.

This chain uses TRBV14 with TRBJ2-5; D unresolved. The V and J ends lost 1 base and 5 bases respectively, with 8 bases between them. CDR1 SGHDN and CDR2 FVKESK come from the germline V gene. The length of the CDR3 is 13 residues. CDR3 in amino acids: CASSQGTRETQYF. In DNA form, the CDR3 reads TGTGCCAGCAGCCAAGGTACGAGGGAGACCCAGTACTTC.

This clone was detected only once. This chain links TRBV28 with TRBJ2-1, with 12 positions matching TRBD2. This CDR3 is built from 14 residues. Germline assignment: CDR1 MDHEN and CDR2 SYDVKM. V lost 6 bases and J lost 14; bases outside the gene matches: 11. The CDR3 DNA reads TGTGCCAGCAGCGCCGCTAGCGGGAGGGGCCAGGAGTTCTTC. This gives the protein CASSAASGRGQEFF.

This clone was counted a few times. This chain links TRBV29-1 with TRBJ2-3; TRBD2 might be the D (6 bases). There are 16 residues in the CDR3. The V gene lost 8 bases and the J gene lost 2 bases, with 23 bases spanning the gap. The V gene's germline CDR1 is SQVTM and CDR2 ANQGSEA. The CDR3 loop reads CSTKGSWAGSTDTQYF. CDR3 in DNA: TGCAGCACGAAAGGATCCTGGGCGGGATCCACAGATACGCAGTATTTT.

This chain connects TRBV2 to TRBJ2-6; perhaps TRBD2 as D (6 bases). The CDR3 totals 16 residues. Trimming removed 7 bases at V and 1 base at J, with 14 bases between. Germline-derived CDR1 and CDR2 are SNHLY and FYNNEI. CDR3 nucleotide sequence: TGTGCCAGCATTGGCGGGGCTCCTTCTGGGGCCAACGTCCTGACTTTC. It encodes CASIGGAPSGANVLTF.